This passage covers 16 T cell receptor beta chains from one sample sequenced in a study of shared clonotypes between healthy human individuals (dated by TCRdb to 2020 to 2021). Libraries came from the immunoSEQ multiplex PCR assay. The immuneACCESS repertoire file appears here via TCRdb, limited to in-frame rearrangements. These files lack a portion of the clones; in checked studies, under half of the deficit traces to unresolved V genes, and the cause of the others is not known. The sample yields about 2 million clones; around 95% were counted once. The ten largest make up around 0.13% of the sample. The sequenced material came from naive CD4+ T cells sorted from blood. Read against the paper, the sample's cell subset or site label means: CD45RA+ positively selected. All receptors derive from a man aged 18 to 30 in good health.

This chain's CDR3 is CASRDSSGPYEQYF. The CDR3 coding sequence is TGTGCCAGCAGAGACTCTAGCGGTCCCTACGAGCAGTACTTC. This sequence joins TRBV6-5 and TRBJ2-7, with 7 bases aligning to TRBD2. The trim removed 6 bases at V and 2 bases at J, leaving 7 bases unmatched. Germline V gene sequence: CDR1 MNHEY, CDR2 SVGAGI. The CDR3 spans 14 residues.

The CDR3 reads CAWSRQTAIIGAFF. CDR3 nucleotide sequence: TGTGCCTGGAGCCGGCAGACAGCTATTATCGGAGCTTTCTTT. The chain recombines TRBV30 with TRBJ1-1; TRBD1 might be the D (5 bases). The CDR3 has 14 residues. The ends were cut back, 3 bases at V and 10 bases at J, with 21 bases in the middle. CDR1 is GTSNPN and CDR2 is SVGIG in the germline V gene (reference sequence).

This chain links TRBV10-3 with TRBJ1-5; D possibly corresponds to TRBD1 (5 bases). V lost 0 bases, J lost 7 bases, and 13 bases lay in between. Germline V gene lookup returns CDR1 ENHRY and CDR2 SYGVKD. CDR3 length: 15 residues. CDR3 amino acids: CAISESRGSRQPQHF. The CDR3 bases are TGTGCCATCAGTGAGTCGAGGGGAAGTAGGCAGCCCCAGCATTTT.

The genes are TRBV4-3 and TRBJ2-2, with 7 bases aligning to TRBD2. Germline V lookup: CDR1 LGHNA, CDR2 YSLEER. CDR3 size: 15 residues. The J segment lost 5 bases and the V segment lost 4 bases, leaving 7 bases of the junction unmatched. CDR3 in amino acids: CASSPSGLGTGELFF. The CDR3 DNA reads as TGCGCCAGCAGCCCCTCCGGACTAGGAACCGGGGAGCTGTTTTTT.

J is TRBJ2-6 and V is TRBV9; possible D gene TRBD2, 6 bases. V was cut by 3 bases and J by 4 bases, with 14 bases left in between. CDR3 length: 16 residues. Germline V gives CDR1 SGDLS, CDR2 YYNGEE. CDR3 coding DNA: TGTGCCAGCAGCGAACCGGGACTCGCCGGGGCCAACGTCCTGACTTTC. As protein: CASSEPGLAGANVLTF.

The CDR3 DNA reads as TGTGCCTGGGACAGGGGAGCTAATGAAAAACTGTTTTTT. Residues: CAWDRGANEKLFF. This chain uses TRBV30 with TRBJ1-4, with 8 bases identical to TRBD1. Germline V gives CDR1 GTSNPN, CDR2 SVGIG (reference sequence). The CDR3 contains 13 residues. The V segment lost 5 bases and the J segment 3 bases; nucleotides outside the gene matches: 2.

The rearrangement links TRBV6-6 to TRBJ2-3, with D maybe TRBD2 (7 bases). Germline V gives CDR1 MNHNY, CDR2 SVGAGI (reference sequence). The CDR3 covers 16 residues. V gave up 4 bases and J gave up 0 bases, with 14 bases separating them. The CDR3: CASSWGGTTSTDTQYF. The CDR3 bases are TGTGCCAGCAGTTGGGGGGGCACAACTAGCACAGATACGCAGTATTTT.

This chain joins TRBV14 and TRBJ1-4; unclear D gene. Trimming removed 0 bases from V and 4 bases from J, with 9 bases in between. The germline CDR1 and CDR2 sequences are SGHDN and FVKESK. The length of the CDR3 is 15 residues. The CDR3 is CASSQEKGNNEKLFF. The CDR3 region has the DNA TGTGCCAGCAGCCAAGAAAAGGGAAATAATGAAAAACTGTTTTTT.

The chain employs TRBV5-4 and TRBJ2-3, with 7 bases lining up with TRBD2. The V gene end was trimmed by 4 bases and the J gene end by 2 bases; junction bases not matched to a gene: 7. Germline V gene lookup returns CDR1 SGHNT and CDR2 YYREEE (reference sequence). The CDR3 contains 15 residues. The CDR3: CASSRDREATDTQYF. DNA for the CDR3: TGTGCCAGCAGCCGAGACCGGGAGGCCACAGATACGCAGTATTTT.

Turning to this clone: Other DNA sequences of this sample code for an identical CDR3. V is TRBV7-2 and J is TRBJ1-5; no firm D call. V lost 1 base, J lost 7 bases, and 8 bases lay in between. Germline V gene sequence: CDR1 SGHTA, CDR2 FQGNSA. The CDR3 loop spans 13 amino acids. Here the CDR3 reads CASSLGGSQPQHF. CDR3 nucleotides: TGTGCCAGCAGCTTAGGCGGCAGCCAGCCCCAGCATTTT.

The chain joins TRBV2 to TRBJ2-7; 7 bases align to TRBD2. CDR3 length: 12 amino acids. CDR1 and CDR2 (germline): SNHLY, FYNNEI. The junction had 2 bases not matched to a gene; V was cut back by 7 bases and J by 2 bases. CDR3 loop: CASKRGTYEQYF. CDR3 sequence (DNA): TGTGCCAGCAAGCGGGGAACCTACGAGCAGTACTTC.

This chain links TRBV28 with TRBJ1-5, with TRBD1 matching over 11 bases. V shed 5 bases and J 0 bases; nucleotides not matched to a gene: 6. CDR1 and CDR2 (germline): MDHEN, SYDVKM. The CDR3 totals 17 residues. CDR3 in DNA: TGTGCCAGCAGTCAAGGGGACAGGGGGTATAGCAATCAGCCCCAGCATTTT. Encoded protein: CASSQGDRGYSNQPQHF.

V is TRBV5-1 and J is TRBJ2-1; 14 bases are shared with TRBD2. Germline loops: CDR1 SGHRS, CDR2 YFSETQ. The CDR3 length is 16 residues. V lost 2 bases, J lost 9 bases, and 7 bases stayed unmatched. The CDR3 sequence: CASSFTRLAGGGEQFF. The CDR3 DNA is TGCGCCAGCAGCTTTACACGACTAGCGGGAGGGGGTGAGCAGTTCTTC.

V and J are TRBV10-3 and TRBJ2-1; 7 bases are shared with TRBD2. This CDR3 region has 17 residues. Germline V lookup: CDR1 ENHRY, CDR2 SYGVKD. V lost 3 bases and J lost 4; bases outside the gene matches: 12. CDR3 region: CAISEPSGRYGYNEQFF. CDR3 bases: TGTGCCATCAGTGAACCTAGCGGAAGGTATGGATACAATGAGCAGTTCTTC.

This clone was detected a few times. The chain joins TRBV20-1 to TRBJ2-7; no definite D call. V dropped 4 bases and J dropped 5 bases, with 0 bases sitting between them. There are 8 residues in the CDR3. The germline CDR1 and CDR2 sequences are DFQATT and SNEGSKA (reference sequence). This chain's CDR3 is CSANEQYF. The DNA of the CDR3 is TGCAGTGCTAACGAGCAGTACTTC.

This clone has just one count. V is TRBV6-5 and J is TRBJ1-1; possibly TRBD1 for D (5 bases). In germline, CDR1 is MNHEY, CDR2 SVGAGI. Trimming pared 6 bases from V and 4 bases from J, leaving 12 bases between. This CDR3 spans 13 amino acids. CDR3 amino acids: CASSRDGATEAFF. In nucleotides, the CDR3 is TGTGCCAGCAGCCGAGACGGGGCCACTGAAGCTTTCTTT.